This entry lists 6 T cell receptor beta chains sequenced from one sample in a study of beta chain features in type 1 diabetes. The whole isolated RNA underwent reverse transcription, so sequencing captured expressed TCRB transcripts. Repertoires were generated with immunoSEQ multiplex PCR, while TCRdb's copy carries only in-frame clones and drops some. The table shows roughly 300,000 clones, with approximately 10% occurring only once. Their specific antigens are unknown. Study-wide points: For Type 1 diabetes patients, all four CD4+ subsets carried TCRB CDR3s that were moderately but significantly shorter.

The sequencing input was central memory CD4+ T cells from blood. These receptors all stem from a man aged 25 to 40 with type 1 diabetes.

In its sample, this clone was seen many times. The chain carries TRBV5-1 and TRBJ2-7, with TRBD1 as a possible D gene (5 bases). This CDR3 spans 14 amino acids. Germline CDR1 and CDR2: SGHRS and YFSETQ. Trimming removed 4 bases from V and 2 bases from J, with 13 bases in between. The CDR3 DNA is TGCGCCAGCAGCCTGTCGACAGACGCCTACGAGCAGTACTTC. Translation gives CASSLSTDAYEQYF.

J is TRBJ1-6 and V is TRBV5-1, with no clear D. The V and J ends lost 1 base and 4 bases respectively, with 18 bases between them. CDR3 length equals 18 residues. CDR1 and CDR2 from the germline V gene are SGHRS and YFSETQ. This CDR3 is CASSLLPRRTSYNSPLHF. DNA of the CDR3: TGCGCCAGCAGCTTGTTACCCCGGCGGACGTCGTATAATTCACCCCTCCACTTT.

The chain employs TRBV9 and TRBJ2-5, with D uncertain. Per germline, CDR1 SGDLS and CDR2 YYNGEE. The V and J ends lost 4 bases and 1 base respectively, with 8 bases between them. The CDR3 consists of 13 residues. This chain's CDR3 is CASSISIQETQYF. Here the CDR3 DNA reads TGTGCCAGCAGCATATCGATCCAAGAGACCCAGTACTTC.

The table lists this clone with a few counts. Distinct nucleotide sequences in the sample also encode this CDR3. This rearrangement joins TRBV9 to TRBJ2-3; D remains ambiguous. This CDR3 has 14 amino acids. The V gene's germline CDR1 is SGDLS and CDR2 YYNGEE. Trimming pared 0 bases from V and 1 base from J, leaving 6 bases between. CDR3 in DNA: TGTGCCAGCAGCGTAGTGGCCGGCACAGATACGCAGTATTTT. It encodes CASSVVAGTDTQYF.

There are many counts of this clone. V and J are TRBV6-6 and TRBJ1-5, with 7 bases identical to TRBD1. Germline loops: CDR1 MNHNY, CDR2 SVGAGI (reference sequence). The CDR3 has 13 amino acids. The J segment lost 3 bases and the V segment lost 6 bases, leaving 2 bases of the junction unmatched. The CDR3 spells CASSQGVNQPQHF. The DNA of the CDR3 is TGTGCCAGCAGCCAGGGGGTCAATCAGCCCCAGCATTTT.

In its sample, this clone was seen a few times. This sequence joins TRBV6-5 and TRBJ1-1, with D uncertain. The CDR3 covers 14 residues. The V gene lost 0 bases and the J gene lost 0 bases, with 5 bases spanning the gap. Germline assignment: CDR1 MNHEY and CDR2 SVGAGI. DNA for the CDR3: TGTGCCAGCAGTTACTCGAGGATGAACACTGAAGCTTTCTTT. Translating it yields CASSYSRMNTEAFF.